One sample yielded the 16 T cell receptor beta chains listed below, sequenced in a study of blood T cells in healthy people across ages (dated by TCRdb to the mid-2010s). The library was generated by 5' RACE. TCRdb lists the instrument as Illumina HiSeq 2500. A second roughly 7 to 11 cycle PCR used a sample-barcoded 5' primer and a J-beta primer mix. The raw public reads went through TCRdb reprocessing: fastp at Q25, MiXCR clone calling, in-frame beta chains kept. Here each entry gathers all rows of one CDR3 protein and keeps the most common genes and DNA. This sample comprises approximately 800,000 distinct CDR3 sequences, around half of them detected only once. About 38% of the sample is taken by the ten largest. The sample taken for sequencing was blood. The receptor source for this set is a man aged 80 or over in good health.

The chain joins TRBV20-1 to TRBJ2-1, with no clear D. CDR3 length: 16 residues. V shed 5 bases and J shed 0 bases, with 17 bases lying between them. Germline CDR1 reads DFQATT; CDR2 reads SNEGSKA (reference sequence). CDR3 loop: CSAGVLEASSYNEQFF. CDR3 nucleotides: TGCAGTGCTGGGGTGCTTGAGGCTAGCTCCTACAATGAGCAGTTCTTC.

The chain recombines TRBV7-9 with TRBJ2-1; a possible D gene is TRBD1 (6 bases). This CDR3 has 12 residues. V dropped 6 bases and J dropped 8 bases, with 11 bases sitting between them. The germline gives CDR1 SEHNR, CDR2 FQNEAQ (reference sequence). CDR3 loop: CASRRGIDEQFF. The CDR3 DNA reads as TGTGCCAGCAGAAGGGGGATCGATGAGCAGTTCTTC.

The V call is TRBV5-5, the J call TRBJ2-3; D perhaps matches TRBD1 (6 bases). CDR3 size: 17 residues. Between the trimmed V and J ends, which lost 3 bases and 0 bases, there was a span of 17 bases. Germline lookup yields CDR1 SGHKS and CDR2 YYEKEE (reference sequence). CDR3 sequence reads: CASSSKPGTMSTDTQYF. The CDR3 DNA follows: TGTGCCAGCAGCTCGAAACCCGGGACAATGAGCACAGATACGCAGTATTTT.

This clonotype was found a few times. J is TRBJ1-5 and V is TRBV20-1; D is undetermined. This CDR3 comprises 15 residues. Germline V gives CDR1 DFQATT, CDR2 SNEGSKA (reference sequence). V was clipped by 1 base and J by 1 base, with 11 bases between them. This CDR3 reads CSARAQRVSNQPQHF. The CDR3 bases are TGCAGTGCTAGAGCCCAAAGGGTCAGCAATCAGCCCCAGCATTTT.

This clonotype has more than one count but fewer than ten. The chain employs TRBV20-1 and TRBJ2-7, with TRBD2 identical over 8 bases. With 2 bases clipped from V and 4 bases from J, the junction kept 4 bases outside the gene matches. Germline V gene sequence: CDR1 DFQATT, CDR2 SNEGSKA (reference sequence). CDR3 size: 13 residues. The CDR3 DNA sequence: TGCAGTGCTAGAAGCGGGAGTTGGTACGAGCAGTACTTC. As protein: CSARSGSWYEQYF.

The rearrangement uses TRBV6-4 and TRBJ1-2; TRBD1 agrees at 8 bases. Per the germline V gene, CDR1 is MRHNA and CDR2 is SNTAGT. Trimming removed 2 bases from V and 4 bases from J; junction bases left unmatched: 3. This CDR3 region has 14 residues. DNA for the CDR3: TGTGCCAGCAGTGACCAGGGGGCGGGCTATGGCTACACCTTC. This codes for CASSDQGAGYGYTF.

The V and J genes are TRBV7-9 and TRBJ1-5; 8 nucleotides match TRBD1. CDR1 is SEHNR, CDR2 FQNEAQ, per germline (reference sequence). The CDR3 extends over 15 amino acids. V lost 3 bases to trimming and J lost 3 bases; unmatched junction nucleotides: 4. CDR3 DNA sequence: TGTGCCAGCAGCTTTGGACAGGGCATCAATCAGCCCCAGCATTTT. Translated: CASSFGQGINQPQHF.

The V gene is TRBV12-3 or TRBV12-4, the J gene TRBJ2-2; D ambiguous. V was trimmed by 10 bases and J by 1 base, leaving 16 bases between them. The CDR3 is 15 amino acids. CDR3 residues: CATHPARMNTGELFF. In DNA, the CDR3 is TGTGCCACCCATCCAGCTCGAATGAACACCGGGGAGCTGTTTTTT.

The chain joins TRBV7-6 to TRBJ2-6, with a weak D call TRBD2 (6 bases). V lost 2 bases and J lost 1, with 9 bases in between. In germline, CDR1 is SGHVS, CDR2 FNYEAQ. CDR3 length: 16 amino acids. CDR3 DNA: TGTGCCAGCAGCTTAAAGGGAGGATCTGGGGCCAACGTCCTGACTTTC. This codes for CASSLKGGSGANVLTF.

The chain combines TRBV5-1 with TRBJ2-3; TRBD1 matches 7 bases. The J segment lost 4 bases and the V segment lost 2 bases, leaving 4 bases of the junction unmatched. CDR3 size: 14 residues. Germline V gene sequence: CDR1 SGHRS, CDR2 YFSETQ. DNA for the CDR3: TGCGCCAGCAGCTTAACAGGGGTCCCAGATACGCAGTATTTT. Translating it yields CASSLTGVPDTQYF.

This clonotype was seen once. This chain connects TRBV28 to TRBJ1-1; 7 bases fit TRBD1. In germline, CDR1 is MDHEN, CDR2 SYDVKM. The CDR3 loop spans 14 amino acids. The junction had 8 bases not matched to a gene; V was cut back by 5 bases and J by 5 bases. As DNA, the CDR3 is TGTGCCAGCAGTCCAGGGGGATCCAAGACTGAAGCTTTCTTT. This translates into CASSPGGSKTEAFF.

The rearrangement uses TRBV2 and TRBJ2-7, with 10 bases fitting TRBD2. Germline CDR1 SNHLY, CDR2 FYNNEI. V was pared by 5 bases and J by 6 bases, with 10 bases of the junction left unmatched. The CDR3 contains 15 residues. CDR3 nucleotides: TGTGCCAGCAGTTCCGGGACTAGCGCGACCGGCGAGCAGTACTTC. Translation gives CASSSGTSATGEQYF.

The sample holds a few counts of this clonotype. The chain combines TRBV9 with TRBJ1-3, with D perhaps TRBD1 (5 bases). V was clipped by 4 bases and J by 0 bases, with 14 bases between them. The CDR3 contains 16 residues. Germline assignment: CDR1 SGDLS and CDR2 YYNGEE. The CDR3: CASSPRGSYSGNTIYF. The CDR3 DNA follows: TGTGCCAGCAGCCCCCGGGGGTCTTACTCTGGAAACACCATATATTTT.

The chain is built from TRBV11-2 and TRBJ2-1; 10 bases line up with TRBD1. Germline CDR1 is SGHAT and CDR2 is FQNNGV. The CDR3 is 16 amino acids. Trimming cost V 3 bases and J 1 base; bases outside gene matches: 3. CDR3 amino acids: CASSFRGQGSYNEQFF. The CDR3 DNA reads as TGTGCCAGCAGCTTTAGGGGACAGGGGTCCTACAATGAGCAGTTCTTC.

The chain recombines TRBV5-1 with TRBJ2-1; TRBD1 agrees at 9 bases. V was pared by 5 bases and J by 9 bases, with 6 bases of the junction left unmatched. The germline V gene has CDR1 SGHRS and CDR2 YFSETQ. The CDR3 length is 13 residues. This CDR3 reads CASRPGQGPEQFF. The CDR3 DNA reads TGCGCCAGCAGACCTGGACAGGGGCCTGAGCAGTTCTTC.

The V and J genes are TRBV20-1 and TRBJ2-1; 12 bases are shared with TRBD1. The CDR3 is made up of 13 amino acids. The ends lost 6 bases at V and 8 bases at J; junction bases unmatched: 5. The germline V gene encodes CDR1 DFQATT and CDR2 SNEGSKA (reference sequence). CDR3 coding DNA: TGCAGTGCCCTCGGGACAGGGGGCCATGAGCAGTTCTTC. As protein: CSALGTGGHEQFF.